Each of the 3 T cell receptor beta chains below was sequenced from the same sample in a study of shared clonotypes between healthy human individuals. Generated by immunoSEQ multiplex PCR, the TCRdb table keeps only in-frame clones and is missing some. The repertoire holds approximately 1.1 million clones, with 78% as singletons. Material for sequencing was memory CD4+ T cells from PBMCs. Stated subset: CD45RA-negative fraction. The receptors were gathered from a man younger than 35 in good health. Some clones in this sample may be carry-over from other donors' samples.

CDR3 loop: CASSLFGGQGRDGYTF. The CDR3, as DNA: TGTGCCAGCAGTTTATTTGGGGGGCAGGGTAGAGATGGCTACACCTTC. This chain links TRBV27 with TRBJ1-2; TRBD1 is a possible D gene (6 bases). The CDR3 spans 16 residues. Germline lookup yields CDR1 MNHEY and CDR2 SMNVEV (reference sequence). Trimming removed 1 base at V and 6 bases at J, with 18 bases between.

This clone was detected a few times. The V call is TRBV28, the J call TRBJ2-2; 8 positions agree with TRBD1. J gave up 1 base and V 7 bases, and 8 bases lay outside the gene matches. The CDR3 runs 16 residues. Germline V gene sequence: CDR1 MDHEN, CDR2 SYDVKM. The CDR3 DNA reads TGTGCCAGCAAAAAAGAAGGGACAGGGAACACCGGGGAGCTGTTTTTT. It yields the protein CASKKEGTGNTGELFF.

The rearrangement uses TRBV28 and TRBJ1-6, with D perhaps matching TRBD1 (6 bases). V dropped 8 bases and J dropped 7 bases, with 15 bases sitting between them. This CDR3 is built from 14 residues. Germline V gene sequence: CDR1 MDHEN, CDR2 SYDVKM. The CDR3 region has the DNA TGTGCCAGCCTACAGGGTAAAGGGAATTCACCCCTCCACTTT. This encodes CASLQGKGNSPLHF. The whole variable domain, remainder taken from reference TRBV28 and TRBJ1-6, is DVKVTQSSRYLVKRTGEKVFLECVQDMDHENMFWYRQDPGLGLRLIYFSYDVKMKEKGDIPEGYSVSREKKERFSLILESASTNQTSMYLCASLQGKGNSPLHFGNGTRLTVT.